This passage covers 23 T cell receptor beta chains from one sample sequenced in a study of T cells expressing NK-cell markers. From its re-call of the 5' RACE reads, TCRdb lists each CDR3 protein once, without DNA. This table holds some 440,000 distinct CDR3 sequences. Sequenced material: blood T cells: a sorted CD56 or NKG2C T cell subset, CD4+ or CD8+ T cells, or bulk PBMC T cells (not recorded which). The receptors come from a woman in her forties or fifties in good health.

The chain combines TRBV2 with TRBJ2-3; TCRdb returns TRBD1, unconfirmable since there is no DNA. The CDR3 runs 13 residues. CDR1 SNHLY and CDR2 FYNNEI come from the germline V gene. CDR3 amino acids: CASVRQGSDTQYF. Drawing the rest from reference TRBV2 and TRBJ2-3, the complete variable domain is EPEVTQTPSHQVTQMGQEVILRCVPISNHLYFYWYRQILGQKVEFLVSFYNNEISEKSEIFDDQFSVERPDGSNFTLKIRSTKLEDSAMYFCASVRQGSDTQYFGPGTRLTVL.

The chain carries TRBV5-1 and TRBJ2-1; TCRdb gives TRBD1 as the D gene, but with no DNA this cannot be confirmed. This CDR3 region has 14 residues. CDR1 and CDR2 (germline): SGHRS, YFSETQ. This CDR3 is CASSPGRGHSEQFF. Variable domain in full (rest from reference TRBV5-1 and TRBJ2-1): KAGVTQTPRYLIKTRGQQVTLSCSPISGHRSVSWYQQTPGQGLQFLFEYFSETQRNKGNFPGRFSGRQFSNSRSEMNVSTLELGDSALYLCASSPGRGHSEQFFGPGTRLTVL.

V usage is TRBV7-8 and J usage is TRBJ1-1; TCRdb picks TRBD1, but there is no DNA to check that call. Per the germline V gene, CDR1 is SGHVS and CDR2 is FQNEAQ. The CDR3 contains 16 residues. CDR3 amino acids: CASSRGTGGPDTEAFF.

The chain is built from TRBV20-1 and TRBJ1-5. The CDR3 loop spans 15 amino acids. The germline V gene encodes CDR1 DFQATT and CDR2 SNEGSKA (reference sequence). The CDR3 here is CSARVGSPTNQPQHF.

CDR3 residues: CASSATGSSNQPQHF. V usage is TRBV7-9 and J usage is TRBJ1-5; lacking DNA, the TRBD1 call made by TCRdb goes unchecked. Germline CDR1 reads SEHNR; CDR2 reads FQNEAQ (reference sequence). The CDR3 contains 15 residues.

V usage is TRBV5-1 and J usage is TRBJ2-1; the TCRdb D gene call, TRBD1, has no DNA to confirm it. The CDR3 has 14 amino acids. CDR1 and CDR2 from the germline V gene are SGHRS and YFSETQ. The CDR3 sequence: CASSSGQAGNEQFF.

The rearrangement uses TRBV20-1 and TRBJ2-7; TCRdb names TRBD1, which stays unverified in the absence of DNA. The CDR3 totals 14 residues. The germline V gene encodes CDR1 DFQATT and CDR2 SNEGSKA (reference sequence). This CDR3 is CSAPWDRGVYEQYF.

The V gene is TRBV11-2, the J gene TRBJ2-3; TCRdb's D call of TRBD1 is untestable without DNA. Per germline, CDR1 SGHAT and CDR2 FQNNGV. This CDR3 has 14 residues. The chain's CDR3 is CASSEAPRADTQYF. Combining the CDR3 with reference TRBV11-2 and TRBJ2-3 gives the whole variable domain EAGVAQSPRYKIIEKRQSVAFWCNPISGHATLYWYQQILGQGPKLLIQFQNNGVVDDSQLPKDRFSAERLKGVDSTLKIQPAKLEDSAVYLCASSEAPRADTQYFGPGTRLTVL.

The CDR3 loop reads CASSESWEDPSYEQYF. The gene calls are TRBV10-1 and TRBJ2-7; without DNA, the TCRdb call of TRBD2 cannot be checked. Germline assignment: CDR1 WNHNN and CDR2 SYGVQD (reference sequence). The CDR3 extends over 16 amino acids.

This chain joins TRBV9 and TRBJ2-2; TCRdb calls TRBD2, which cannot be checked without DNA. The CDR3 contains 17 residues. Germline CDR1 SGDLS, CDR2 YYNGEE. CDR3 protein: CASSVGEAGPNTGELFF.

The V call is TRBV3-1, the J call TRBJ2-5. CDR3 length: 13 amino acids. Germline CDR1 LGHDT, CDR2 YNNKEL (reference sequence). The CDR3 region is CASSQVPEETQYF.

CDR3 protein: CASSQERQGADEQFF. The chain joins TRBV14 to TRBJ2-1; TCRdb reports TRBD1, a call that lacks DNA to check it against. There are 15 residues in the CDR3. Per the germline V gene, CDR1 is SGHDN and CDR2 is FVKESK.

The chain joins TRBV20-1 to TRBJ2-2; TCRdb names TRBD2, which stays unverified in the absence of DNA. This CDR3 spans 12 amino acids. In germline, CDR1 is DFQATT, CDR2 SNEGSKA (reference sequence). CDR3 amino acids: CSTRRDGGELFF.

J is TRBJ2-1 and V is TRBV14; with no DNA, the TCRdb D assignment of TRBD2 cannot be verified. The CDR3 contains 18 residues. The germline V gene encodes CDR1 SGHDN and CDR2 FVKESK. The CDR3 protein is CASSPPVRLAGVSNEQFF. Using reference TRBV14 and TRBJ2-1 for the parts outside the CDR3, the full variable domain is EAGVTQFPSHSVIEKGQTVTLRCDPISGHDNLYWYRRVMGKEIKFLLHFVKESKQDESGMPNNRFLAERTGGTYSTLKVQPAELEDSGVYFCASSPPVRLAGVSNEQFFGPGTRLTVL.

The rearrangement uses TRBV20-1 and TRBJ2-1; TCRdb gives TRBD1 as the D gene, but with no DNA this cannot be confirmed. Germline V gives CDR1 DFQATT, CDR2 SNEGSKA (reference sequence). The CDR3 totals 12 residues. The CDR3 protein is CSAPLSYNEQFF.

The J gene is TRBJ2-7, the V gene TRBV20-1; TCRdb designates TRBD1, a call that cannot be tested without DNA. The CDR3 extends over 13 amino acids. Germline assignment: CDR1 DFQATT and CDR2 SNEGSKA (reference sequence). The CDR3 region is CSAMPAGRDEQYF.

The CDR3 protein is CASRSGTSGNIYEQYF. The V and J genes are TRBV2 and TRBJ2-7; checking the TCRdb D call of TRBD2 is not possible without DNA. The CDR3 spans 16 residues. Germline assignment: CDR1 SNHLY and CDR2 FYNNEI.

The CDR3 sequence is CASSSLTSGRNEQFF. This chain joins TRBV6-5 and TRBJ2-1; the D gene TCRdb calls, TRBD2, cannot be checked with no DNA. The CDR3 loop spans 15 amino acids. CDR1 MNHEY and CDR2 SVGAGI come from the germline V gene.

The genes are TRBV12-3 or TRBV12-4 and TRBJ2-5; TCRdb calls TRBD2, which cannot be checked without DNA. CDR3 length: 17 residues. The CDR3 reads CASSPIRLAGVGETQYF.

The chain joins TRBV4-2 to TRBJ2-4; as DNA is missing, the TRBD2 call by TCRdb cannot be tested. This CDR3 contains 17 residues. Germline CDR1 LGHNA, CDR2 YNFKEQ. CDR3 in amino acids: CASSPPKGLAEKNIQYF.

The V gene is TRBV2, the J gene TRBJ2-1; the D call of TRBD2 rests on TCRdb alone, since no DNA is present to check it. The CDR3 spans 14 residues. CDR1 SNHLY and CDR2 FYNNEI come from the germline V gene. The CDR3 sequence: CASTQYSGRDEQFF.

This chain joins TRBV30 and TRBJ1-2; TCRdb lists TRBD1, though no DNA is available to test this call. The V gene's germline CDR1 is GTSNPN and CDR2 SVGIG (reference sequence). The CDR3 extends over 15 amino acids. CDR3: CALRSRRGASGSATF.

This sequence joins TRBV9 and TRBJ1-2; TCRdb lists TRBD1, though no DNA is available to test this call. Germline loops: CDR1 SGDLS, CDR2 YYNGEE. The CDR3 length is 15 residues. CDR3 residues: CASSGPGQGFSGYTF.